The present entry profiles one T cell receptor (beta chain) with its context. Its antigen is unknown. The record has no base qualities; no much larger clone is one base away. Receptors were amplified or captured by the immunoSEQ multiplex PCR assay. TCRdb retrieved this table from immuneACCESS and kept in-frame rearrangements only. Not all clones are present; in checked studies, unresolved V genes account for under half, and no reason is known for the remainder. The sample data list more than 95,000 clones, and over 85% of these were observed just once. Roughly 0.99% of the sample is held by the ten biggest clonotypes. The data were taken from a study of T cell changes during pregnancy in multiple sclerosis (dated by TCRdb to about 2019). Context from the whole study: The study examined how the T cell repertoire changed over the course of pregnancy in women with multiple sclerosis.

CDR1 is given as SGHAT and CDR2 as FQNNGV, both from the germline V gene. V lost 5 bases and J lost 1 base; the stretch between them is 11 bases long. The CDR3, cysteine through phenylalanine, is 14 amino acids long. Only the CDR3 part of the read is kept: 42 bases, read in frame from the first base. The source is a female donor with multiple sclerosis, enrolled in a pregnancy study. The chain is assembled from TRBV11-2 and TRBJ1-1; a tentative D call is TRBD1 (5 bases match). Sequencing used peripheral blood, obtained after pregnancy. At the DNA level, the sequence is TGTGCCAGCAGCAAACAGACAGCGAACACTGAAGCTTTCTTT. It is translated as CASSKQTANTEAFF.